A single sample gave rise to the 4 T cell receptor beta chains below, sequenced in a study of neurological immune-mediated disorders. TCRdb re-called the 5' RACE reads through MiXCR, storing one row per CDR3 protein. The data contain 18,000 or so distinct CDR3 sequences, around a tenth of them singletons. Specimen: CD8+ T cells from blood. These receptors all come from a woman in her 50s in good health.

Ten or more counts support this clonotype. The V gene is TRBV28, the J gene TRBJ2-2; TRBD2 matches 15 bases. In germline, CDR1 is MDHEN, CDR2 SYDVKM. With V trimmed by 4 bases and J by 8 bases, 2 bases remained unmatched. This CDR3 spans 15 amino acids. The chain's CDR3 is CASSSGTSGGGELFF. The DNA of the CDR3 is TGTGCCAGCAGTTCCGGGACTAGCGGGGGGGGGGAGCTGTTTTTT.

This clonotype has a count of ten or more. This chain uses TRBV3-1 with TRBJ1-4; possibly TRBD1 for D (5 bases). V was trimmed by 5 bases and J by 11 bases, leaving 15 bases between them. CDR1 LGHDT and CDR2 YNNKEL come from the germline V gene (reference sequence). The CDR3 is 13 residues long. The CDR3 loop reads CASSNGDRGKLFF. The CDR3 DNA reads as TGTGCCAGCAGCAACGGGGATCGGGGCAAACTGTTTTTT.

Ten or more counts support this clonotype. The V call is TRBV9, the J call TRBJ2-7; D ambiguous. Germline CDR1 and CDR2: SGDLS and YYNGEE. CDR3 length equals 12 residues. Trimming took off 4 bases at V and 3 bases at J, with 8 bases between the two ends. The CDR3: CASSSPGYEQYF. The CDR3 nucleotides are TGTGCCAGCAGCTCACCGGGCTACGAGCAGTACTTC.

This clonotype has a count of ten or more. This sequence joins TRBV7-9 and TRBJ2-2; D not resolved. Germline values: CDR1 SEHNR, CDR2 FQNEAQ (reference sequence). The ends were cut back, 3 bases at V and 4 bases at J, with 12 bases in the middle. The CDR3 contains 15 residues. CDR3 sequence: CASSFSGVGTGELFF. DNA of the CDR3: TGTGCCAGCAGCTTTAGTGGAGTAGGCACCGGGGAGCTGTTTTTT.